The 22 T cell receptor beta chains given below trace back to one sample, sequenced in a study of cytomegalovirus exposure and HLA in healthy donors. This PCR relied on a set of 60 Vbeta primers and 13 Jbeta primers. Using immunoSEQ multiplex PCR, the repertoire was profiled, and TCRdb retains in-frame clones only, with some absent. The table lists some 180,000 clones, 82% of them singletons. Sequenced input: PBMCs. The receptors derive from a man in his forties or fifties in good health and CMV-seronegative.

In nucleotides, the CDR3 is TGTGCCAGCAGCTTAGTGGGGGGGACCCAGCATTTT. Amino acid sequence: CASSLVGGTQHF. V gene TRBV11-2 combines with J gene TRBJ1-5, with D perhaps matching TRBD1 (5 bases). Trimming cost V 1 base and J 11 bases, with 9 bases left between them. Germline loops: CDR1 SGHAT, CDR2 FQNNGV. This CDR3 region has 12 residues.

The gene calls are TRBV5-1 and TRBJ2-1; TRBD2 matches at 12 bases. Germline trimming cut 4 bases from V and 2 bases from J; bases unmatched to any gene: 4. Germline V CDR1 and CDR2: SGHRS, YFSETQ. CDR3 length: 16 residues. The CDR3, as DNA: TGCGCCAGCAGCACCGGACTAGCGGGACCCTACAATGAGCAGTTCTTC. Amino acid sequence: CASSTGLAGPYNEQFF.

The chain couples TRBV7-3 to TRBJ2-1; possibly TRBD1 for D (7 bases). The CDR3 runs 16 residues. The ends were cut back, 2 bases at V and 10 bases at J, with 21 bases in the middle. CDR1 is SGHTA, CDR2 FQGTGA, per germline. This CDR3 is CASSLGGGLPGGEQFF. For the CDR3, the DNA is TGTGCCAGCAGCTTAGGTGGGGGACTCCCAGGGGGGGAGCAGTTCTTC.

This clone showed up just a few times. V and J are TRBV7-2 and TRBJ1-2; 7 nucleotides line up with TRBD1. The CDR3 length is 14 residues. From germline, CDR1 is SGHTA and CDR2 FQGNSA. The V and J ends lost 2 bases and 7 bases, in that order; junction bases with no gene match: 7. CDR3 in amino acids: CASSLRRQGGGYTF. The CDR3 nucleotides are TGTGCCAGCAGCTTACGGAGACAGGGAGGTGGCTACACCTTC.

V usage is TRBV19 and J usage is TRBJ2-3, with TRBD1 identical over 7 bases. J lost 1 base, V lost 6 bases, and 7 bases had no gene match. The CDR3 extends over 15 amino acids. CDR1 is LNHDA, CDR2 SQIVND, per germline (reference sequence). DNA of the CDR3: TGTGCCAGTAGGCCAGACAGGGTAGGCACAGATACGCAGTATTTT. Translating gives CASRPDRVGTDTQYF.

This chain connects TRBV7-6 to TRBJ2-5; 12 bases map to TRBD2. The CDR3 loop spans 15 amino acids. V was clipped by 8 bases and J by 1 base; unmatched bases: 5. CDR1 and CDR2 (germline): SGHVS, FNYEAQ. CDR3 protein: CASSKLAGGQETQYF. The CDR3 DNA follows: TGTGCCAGCTCGAAACTAGCGGGGGGCCAAGAGACCCAGTACTTC.

This clone was counted only a few times. The chain is built from TRBV5-4 and TRBJ1-6; D is undetermined. CDR3 size: 13 residues. Germline V gives CDR1 SGHNT, CDR2 YYREEE (reference sequence). The ends were cut back, 0 bases at V and 7 bases at J, with 5 bases in the middle. The CDR3 sequence: CASSLDLNSPLHF. The CDR3, as DNA: TGTGCCAGCAGCTTGGATCTGAATTCACCCCTCCACTTT.

The chain joins TRBV15 to TRBJ2-7, with 7 bases identical to TRBD2. CDR3 length: 14 amino acids. The V and J ends lost 0 bases and 6 bases, in that order; junction bases with no gene match: 5. Germline assignment: CDR1 LNHNV and CDR2 YYDKDF (reference sequence). The CDR3 coding sequence is TGTGCCACCAGCAGAGATCGGGGGGTGAGCGAGCAGTACTTC. It codes for CATSRDRGVSEQYF.

This chain uses TRBV25-1 with TRBJ1-1, with D uncertain. Germline values: CDR1 MGHDK, CDR2 SYGVNS. V dropped 3 bases and J dropped 7 bases, with 3 bases sitting between them. The CDR3 contains 10 residues. The CDR3 DNA is TGTGCCAGCAGTGACAGTGAAGCTTTCTTT. This translates into CASSDSEAFF.

The chain combines TRBV19 with TRBJ1-1; no reliable D call. Trimming took off 2 bases at V and 1 base at J, with 11 bases between the two ends. From germline, CDR1 is LNHDA and CDR2 SQIVND (reference sequence). The CDR3 has 15 amino acids. The DNA of the CDR3 is TGTGCCAGTAGTATACTCTCGAGGAGGAACACTGAAGCTTTCTTT. Its translation is CASSILSRRNTEAFF. Combining the CDR3 with reference TRBV19 and TRBJ1-1 gives the whole variable domain DGGITQSPKYLFRKEGQNVTLSCEQNLNHDAMYWYRQDPGQGLRLIYYSQIVNDFQKGDIAEGYSVSREKKESFPLTVTSAQKNPTAFYLCASSILSRRNTEAFFGQGTRLTVV.

The rearrangement joins TRBV7-3 to TRBJ2-1; 13 bases agree with TRBD2. This CDR3 spans 16 amino acids. The junction had 4 bases not matched to a gene; V was cut back by 2 bases and J by 6 bases. The germline CDR1 and CDR2 sequences are SGHTA and FQGTGA. The CDR3 protein is CASSLGTSGVGNEQFF. The DNA for the CDR3 is TGTGCCAGCAGCTTAGGGACTAGCGGGGTTGGCAATGAGCAGTTCTTC.

The V and J genes are TRBV4-1 and TRBJ1-1; D unclear. This CDR3 spans 14 amino acids. Trimming removed 3 bases at V and 1 base at J, with 9 bases between. CDR1 and CDR2 (germline): MGHRA, YSYEKL. CDR3 region: CASSQNAGNTEAFF. CDR3 sequence (DNA): TGCGCCAGCAGCCAGAATGCAGGGAACACTGAAGCTTTCTTT.

This clone was seen just once. The V call is TRBV19, the J call TRBJ1-2, with D unresolved. CDR3 length equals 14 residues. V was trimmed by 3 bases and J by 1 base, leaving 9 bases between them. Germline lookup yields CDR1 LNHDA and CDR2 SQIVND (reference sequence). DNA of the CDR3: TGTGCCAGTAGTATCAACAGCCTTAACTATGGCTACACCTTC. This gives the protein CASSINSLNYGYTF.

The chain carries TRBV10-3 and TRBJ1-2; 9 positions agree with TRBD1. This CDR3 region has 14 residues. V shed 7 bases and J 4 bases; nucleotides not matched to a gene: 7. In germline, CDR1 is ENHRY, CDR2 SYGVKD. Here the CDR3 DNA reads TGTGCCATCAATGGGGACAGGGACTCCTATGGCTACACCTTC. Translating gives CAINGDRDSYGYTF.

This clone was seen only once. The J gene is TRBJ2-7, the V gene TRBV15, with a tentative D call TRBD1 (5 bases). Germline V gene lookup returns CDR1 LNHNV and CDR2 YYDKDF (reference sequence). This CDR3 contains 16 residues. V shed 2 bases and J shed 2 bases, with 16 bases lying between them. The CDR3 bases are TGTGCCACCAGCAGACTAAATATCGACAGTCCCTACGAGCAGTACTTC. This translates into CATSRLNIDSPYEQYF.

The chain recombines TRBV15 with TRBJ2-3, with TRBD1 matching 10 bases. CDR3 length: 15 residues. CDR1 and CDR2 from the germline V gene are LNHNV and YYDKDF (reference sequence). The V and J ends lost 7 bases and 3 bases, in that order; junction bases with no gene match: 7. The CDR3 region is CATKDRGRLTDTQYF. DNA for the CDR3: TGTGCCACCAAGGACAGGGGGAGGTTGACAGATACGCAGTATTTT.

The chain couples TRBV7-9 to TRBJ1-5; tentatively, D is TRBD1 (5 bases). There are 15 residues in the CDR3. From germline, CDR1 is SEHNR and CDR2 FQNEAQ (reference sequence). V dropped 0 bases and J dropped 9 bases, with 15 bases sitting between them. CDR3 coding DNA: TGTGCCAGCAGCTTAGCGCGGGGCGGGGGGGGGCCCCAGCATTTT. Translation: CASSLARGGGGPQHF.

This rearrangement joins TRBV7-3 to TRBJ2-7; 8 bases agree with TRBD1. Looked up from germline, CDR1 is SGHTA and CDR2 is FQGTGA. This CDR3 has 15 amino acids. V trimming: 5 bases; J trimming: 3 bases; junction bases outside the gene matches: 9. The CDR3 coding sequence is TGTGCCAGCAGCCGCGGTGGGACAGGAAGCTACGAGCAGTACTTC. This sequence encodes CASSRGGTGSYEQYF.

The chain carries TRBV18 and TRBJ2-7, with D perhaps matching TRBD1 (5 bases). The V and J ends lost 3 bases and 5 bases respectively, with 14 bases between them. Germline loops: CDR1 KGHSH, CDR2 LQKENI. The CDR3 runs to 14 residues. The CDR3 nucleotides read TGTGCCAGCTCACCCGAGGTTGCAGGGAACGAGCAGTACTTC. Protein product: CASSPEVAGNEQYF. Full variable domain (missing parts from reference TRBV18 and TRBJ2-7): NAGVMQNPRHLVRRRGQEARLRCSPMKGHSHVYWYRQLPEEGLKFMVYLQKENIIDESGMPKERFSAEFPKEGPSILRIQQVVRGDSAAYFCASSPEVAGNEQYFGPGTRLTVT.

CDR3 sequence: CASSQDRRTSGYEQYF. The CDR3 DNA reads TGCGCCAGCAGCCAAGATCGCCGGACTAGCGGATACGAGCAGTACTTC. V usage is TRBV4-3 and J usage is TRBJ2-7; 10 nucleotides align to TRBD2. Germline CDR1 reads LGHNA; CDR2 reads YSLEER. The CDR3 consists of 16 residues. The junction had 6 bases not matched to a gene; V was cut back by 0 bases and J by 4 bases.

DNA for the CDR3: TGCGCCAGCAGCTTGCAGCTGGCGGGTTGGCCTTCCTACGAGCAGTACTTC. Translated, it gives CASSLQLAGWPSYEQYF. This rearrangement joins TRBV5-1 to TRBJ2-7, with D perhaps TRBD2 (5 bases). Germline CDR1 SGHRS, CDR2 YFSETQ. Trimming stripped 1 base from V and 1 base from J, with 18 bases between. CDR3 length: 17 residues.

The J gene is TRBJ2-7, the V gene TRBV5-4; 7 positions match TRBD2. The CDR3 extends over 16 amino acids. Germline V gene lookup returns CDR1 SGHNT and CDR2 YYREEE (reference sequence). V lost 0 bases and J lost 3; bases outside the gene matches: 9. Here the CDR3 reads CASSLGAGAVIYEQYF. As DNA, the CDR3 is TGTGCCAGCAGCTTGGGTGCGGGAGCAGTGATCTACGAGCAGTACTTC.